These 26 T cell receptor beta chains were all obtained from the same sample, sequenced in a study of Ad26.COV2.S vaccination and SARS-CoV-2 variants. Stated treatment: 15 to 20 received Ad26.COV2.S at low or high dose, single or two shots; 5 received placebo; per-sample allocation not given. Material that was analyzed had been drawn on day 63 after the first vaccine or placebo injection. TCRdb's table, derived via immunoSEQ multiplex PCR, lists solely in-frame clones and lacks some. The sample records approximately 480,000 clones, roughly 87% being singletons. The sequencing used peripheral blood, collected in a trial of Ad26.COV2.S vaccine versus placebo. These receptors came from a person between 18 and 59 years old who received the Ad26.COV2.S COVID-19 vaccine or a placebo.

J is TRBJ1-1 and V is TRBV10-3; 7 positions match TRBD1. This CDR3 has 13 residues. The V and J ends lost 9 bases and 3 bases, in that order; junction bases with no gene match: 7. CDR1 and CDR2 from the germline V gene are ENHRY and SYGVKD. CDR3 coding DNA: TGTGCCATAGGGTCAGGGGGGTACACTGAAGCTTTCTTT. This encodes CAIGSGGYTEAFF.

V is TRBV30 and J is TRBJ2-6; no clear D gene. Germline-derived CDR1 and CDR2 are GTSNPN and SVGIG (reference sequence). CDR3 length equals 15 residues. Trimming stripped 5 bases from V and 1 base from J, with 12 bases between. The DNA of the CDR3 is TGTGCCTGGTCGGTGAAACTTTCTGGGGCCAACGTCCTGACTTTC. As protein: CAWSVKLSGANVLTF.

The CDR3 coding sequence is TGTGCCAGCAGTGGCCGAGGCGCCCCGGGGGATGAGCAGTTCTTC. It specifies CASSGRGAPGDEQFF. V and J are TRBV28 and TRBJ2-1; maybe TRBD2 (6 bases). The CDR3 length is 15 residues. Trimming removed 5 bases from V and 8 bases from J, with 19 bases in between. Germline V gene sequence: CDR1 MDHEN, CDR2 SYDVKM. The full variable domain, with the rest looked up from reference TRBV28 and TRBJ2-1, is DVKVTQSSRYLVKRTGEKVFLECVQDMDHENMFWYRQDPGLGLRLIYFSYDVKMKEKGDIPEGYSVSREKKERFSLILESASTNQTSMYLCASSGRGAPGDEQFFGPGTRLTVL.

The chain joins TRBV28 to TRBJ1-1; D remains ambiguous. The ends were cut back, 7 bases at V and 0 bases at J, with 6 bases in the middle. Germline CDR1 MDHEN, CDR2 SYDVKM. The CDR3 has 12 residues. The CDR3 loop is CASMELNTEAFF. Written as DNA, the CDR3 is TGTGCCAGCATGGAGCTGAACACTGAAGCTTTCTTT.

The chain recombines TRBV30 with TRBJ2-7, with D perhaps given as TRBD1 or TRBD2 (5 bases each). The V gene lost 4 bases and the J gene lost 0 bases, with 10 bases spanning the gap. The germline V gene has CDR1 GTSNPN and CDR2 SVGIG (reference sequence). The CDR3 covers 13 residues. The CDR3 loop is CAWNAGTSYEQYF. DNA of the CDR3: TGTGCCTGGAACGCAGGGACCTCCTACGAGCAGTACTTC.

The chain has TRBV9 and TRBJ2-7; no clear D. Trimming removed 5 bases at V and 3 bases at J, with 18 bases between. The germline V gene has CDR1 SGDLS and CDR2 YYNGEE. CDR3 size: 15 residues. CDR3 in DNA: TGTGCCAGCAGGTCCCGAGGAAGCAGATTCTACGAGCAGTACTTC. Amino acids: CASRSRGSRFYEQYF.

The chain employs TRBV3-1 (or the pseudogene TRBV3-2) and TRBJ1-1; 9 bases agree with TRBD1. The CDR3 contains 14 residues. The junction had 4 bases not matched to a gene; V was cut back by 3 bases and J by 5 bases. In germline, CDR1 is LGHDT, CDR2 YNNKEL (reference sequence). CDR3 loop: CASSQGQGITEAFF. CDR3 coding DNA: TGTGCCAGCAGCCAGGGACAGGGTATAACTGAAGCTTTCTTT.

The V call is TRBV6-5, the J call TRBJ2-7; D is unclear. The ends were cut back, 2 bases at V and 2 bases at J, with 1 base in the middle. CDR1 is MNHEY, CDR2 SVGAGI, per germline. The CDR3 loop spans 11 amino acids. CDR3 in amino acids: CASSYTYEQYF. In DNA form, the CDR3 reads TGTGCCAGCAGTTACACCTACGAGCAGTACTTC.

V usage is TRBV3-1 (or the pseudogene TRBV3-2) and J usage is TRBJ2-1, with 11 bases lining up with TRBD2. Looked up from germline, CDR1 is LGHDT and CDR2 is YNNKEL (reference sequence). Trimming took 4 bases from V and 5 from J; bases not matched to a gene: 7. This CDR3 contains 16 residues. The chain's CDR3 is CASSLPLAGGHNEQFF. In nucleotides, the CDR3 is TGTGCCAGCAGCCTACCGCTAGCGGGAGGTCACAATGAGCAGTTCTTC.

The genes are TRBV7-2 and TRBJ2-1, with 10 bases that match TRBD2. The CDR3 contains 14 residues. V gave up 5 bases and J gave up 9 bases; unmatched junction bases: 7. Germline V lookup: CDR1 SGHTA, CDR2 FQGNSA. The CDR3 spells CASSPSASGGEQFF. CDR3 bases: TGTGCCAGCAGCCCGTCGGCTAGCGGGGGTGAGCAGTTCTTC.

V and J are TRBV19 and TRBJ1-1; D gene ambiguous. The V end was cut by 5 bases, the J end by 9 bases, with 28 bases between. Germline CDR1 reads LNHDA; CDR2 reads SQIVND (reference sequence). The length of the CDR3 is 17 residues. CDR3 nucleotide sequence: TGTGCCAGTAGTCCTTCCCCGCGGGCAGCTTCGATTTACAAAGCTTTCTTT. This gives the protein CASSPSPRAASIYKAFF.

The chain is built from TRBV27 and TRBJ1-1; no clear D. The CDR3 length is 17 residues. V shed 11 bases and J shed 1 base, with 26 bases lying between them. Per the germline V gene, CDR1 is MNHEY and CDR2 is SMNVEV (reference sequence). The CDR3 bases are TGTGCCGGCTATCCCTGGGGAGCCCCCTATCAGAACACTGAAGCTTTCTTT. This translates into CAGYPWGAPYQNTEAFF.

The chain carries TRBV4-2 and TRBJ2-1, with 13 nucleotides matching TRBD2. CDR3 length equals 15 residues. V dropped 5 bases and J dropped 5; count of bases not matched to a gene: 3. Germline CDR1 LGHNA, CDR2 YNFKEQ. The CDR3 DNA sequence: TGTGCCAGCAGCTCAGGACTAGCGGGGGACAATGAGCAGTTCTTC. Its translation: CASSSGLAGDNEQFF.

The chain carries TRBV2 and TRBJ2-5, with D maybe TRBD1 (5 bases). The CDR3 consists of 12 residues. CDR1 and CDR2 from the germline V gene are SNHLY and FYNNEI. Trimming removed 6 bases at V and 5 bases at J, with 10 bases between. The CDR3 coding sequence is TGTGCCAGCAGAGGGGCGCCTGAGACCCAGTACTTC. Its translation is CASRGAPETQYF.

The CDR3 here is CASSYSGGSGYTF. The CDR3 DNA follows: TGTGCCAGCAGTTACTCTGGGGGTTCTGGCTACACCTTC. The chain has TRBV6-6 and TRBJ1-2; perhaps TRBD1 as D (5 bases). The CDR3 runs to 13 residues. V shed 0 bases and J shed 7 bases, with 9 bases lying between them. The germline V gene has CDR1 MNHNY and CDR2 SVGAGI (reference sequence).

The V and J genes are TRBV11-2 and TRBJ1-6, with no clear D. The CDR3 totals 13 residues. The germline gives CDR1 SGHAT, CDR2 FQNNGV. The V gene lost 0 bases and the J gene lost 9 bases, with 6 bases spanning the gap. Written as DNA, the CDR3 is TGTGCCAGCAGCTTAGAAAGGGCTTCACCCCTCCACTTT. It codes for CASSLERASPLHF.

This rearrangement joins TRBV5-1 to TRBJ2-1, with 9 bases fitting TRBD2. The CDR3 loop spans 17 amino acids. Germline CDR1 SGHRS, CDR2 YFSETQ. Trimming at V came to 0 bases and at J to 8 bases, leaving 12 bases not matched to a gene. The CDR3 sequence: CASSLDLSLAGLHEQFF. DNA of the CDR3: TGCGCCAGCAGCTTGGACCTTTCGCTAGCGGGATTACATGAGCAGTTCTTC.

The chain joins TRBV2 to TRBJ1-1; tentatively, D is TRBD1 (5 bases). V was shortened by 6 bases and J by 1 base, with 15 bases between the two germline ends. CDR3 length: 15 residues. Germline values: CDR1 SNHLY, CDR2 FYNNEI. CDR3 in DNA: TGTGCCAGCAGGGCCCCCATGGGGCGGAACACTGAAGCTTTCTTT. It encodes CASRAPMGRNTEAFF.

The CDR3 DNA follows: TGTGCCAGCGCTAGACAGATACCCTATAATTCACCCCTCCACTTT. Encoded protein: CASARQIPYNSPLHF. This sequence joins TRBV6-5 and TRBJ1-6, with TRBD1 as a possible D gene (5 bases). The CDR3 is 15 amino acids. Trimming shortened V by 8 bases and J by 2 bases, and 13 bases separated the two germline ends. Germline V gene sequence: CDR1 MNHEY, CDR2 SVGAGI.

V and J are TRBV7-2 and TRBJ1-4; 8 bases are a match to TRBD1. Germline V lookup: CDR1 SGHTA, CDR2 FQGNSA. V lost 7 bases, J lost 7 bases, and 8 bases stayed unmatched. The CDR3 loop spans 14 amino acids. CDR3 nucleotide sequence: TGTGCCAGCACGATCAGGGGGCAGGGTGAAAAACTGTTTTTT. Encoded protein: CASTIRGQGEKLFF.

This clone was seen a single time. The chain carries TRBV27 and TRBJ2-7; perhaps D is TRBD1 or TRBD2 (5 bases each). This CDR3 is built from 13 residues. Between the trimmed V and J ends, which lost 4 bases and 3 bases, there was a span of 10 bases. From germline, CDR1 is MNHEY and CDR2 SMNVEV (reference sequence). The CDR3 DNA is TGTGCCAGCAGTTCGGTGGGGGACTACGAGCAGTACTTC. Its translation is CASSSVGDYEQYF.

This sequence joins TRBV7-6 and TRBJ2-1, with D perhaps matching TRBD1 (5 bases). Germline V gene sequence: CDR1 SGHVS, CDR2 FNYEAQ. V was shortened by 5 bases and J by 0 bases, with 17 bases between the two germline ends. The CDR3 covers 17 residues. CDR3 bases: TGTGCCAGCAGCCCGTGGGGCTTCGGAAGCTCCTACAATGAGCAGTTCTTC. It yields the protein CASSPWGFGSSYNEQFF.

This clone was recorded once. The chain is built from TRBV2 and TRBJ2-3; the match to TRBD2 covers 16 bases. The ends lost 9 bases at V and 7 bases at J; junction bases unmatched: 7. CDR3 size: 15 residues. Germline V gives CDR1 SNHLY, CDR2 FYNNEI. CDR3 nucleotide sequence: TGTGCCAGTCGGGGACTAGCGGGAGGGCCCCATACGCAGTATTTT. Its translation is CASRGLAGGPHTQYF.

The chain joins TRBV7-2 to TRBJ2-5; TRBD2 agrees at 8 bases. The V gene end was trimmed by 3 bases and the J gene end by 7 bases; junction bases not matched to a gene: 10. The CDR3 consists of 15 residues. The V gene's germline CDR1 is SGHTA and CDR2 FQGNSA. CDR3 DNA: TGTGCCAGCAGCTTGCTAGCGGGTTCCGGGGGGACCCAGTACTTC. It encodes CASSLLAGSGGTQYF.

This clone has just one count. This CDR3 reads CASSRTVYEQYF. CDR3 DNA: TGTGCCAGCAGTCGGACAGTATACGAGCAGTACTTC. This rearrangement joins TRBV6-2 or TRBV6-3 to TRBJ2-7, with a tentative D call TRBD1 (6 bases). The CDR3 is 12 residues long. V was trimmed by 5 bases and J by 4 bases, leaving 9 bases between them. CDR1 is MNHEY, CDR2 SVGEGT, per germline.

This chain joins TRBV6-5 and TRBJ2-7, with D uncertain. The V gene's germline CDR1 is MNHEY and CDR2 SVGAGI. V lost 0 bases to trimming and J lost 0 bases, with 9 bases between them. The length of the CDR3 is 15 residues. The CDR3: CASSYSRYSSYEQYF. DNA of the CDR3: TGTGCCAGCAGTTACTCCCGCTATAGCTCCTACGAGCAGTACTTC.